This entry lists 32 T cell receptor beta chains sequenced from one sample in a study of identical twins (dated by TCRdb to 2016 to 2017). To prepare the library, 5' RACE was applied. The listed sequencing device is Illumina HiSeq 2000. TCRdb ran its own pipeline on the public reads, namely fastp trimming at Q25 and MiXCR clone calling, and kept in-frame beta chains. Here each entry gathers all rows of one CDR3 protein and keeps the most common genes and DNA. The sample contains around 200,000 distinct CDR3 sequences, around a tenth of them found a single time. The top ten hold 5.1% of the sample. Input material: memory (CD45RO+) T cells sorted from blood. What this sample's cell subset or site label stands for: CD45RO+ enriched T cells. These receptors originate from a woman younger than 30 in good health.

The CDR3 loop reads CSATARGRENIQYF. CDR3 in DNA: TGCAGTGCGACCGCTCGGGGGAGGGAAAACATTCAGTACTTC. The V and J genes are TRBV20-1 and TRBJ2-4, with 7 nucleotides matching TRBD2. J gave up 5 bases and V 6 bases, and 10 bases lay outside the gene matches. Germline loops: CDR1 DFQATT, CDR2 SNEGSKA (reference sequence). The CDR3 is made up of 14 amino acids.

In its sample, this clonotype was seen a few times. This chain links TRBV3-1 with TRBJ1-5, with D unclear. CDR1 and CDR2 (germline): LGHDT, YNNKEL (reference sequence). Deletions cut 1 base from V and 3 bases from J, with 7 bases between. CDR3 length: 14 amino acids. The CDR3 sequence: CASSQGIFNQPQHF. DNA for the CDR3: TGTGCCAGCAGCCAAGGAATCTTCAATCAGCCCCAGCATTTT.

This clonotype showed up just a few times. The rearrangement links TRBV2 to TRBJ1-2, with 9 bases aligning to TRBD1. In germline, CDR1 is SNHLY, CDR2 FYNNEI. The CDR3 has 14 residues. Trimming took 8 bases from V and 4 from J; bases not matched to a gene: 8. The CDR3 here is CASGFGTGSYGYTF. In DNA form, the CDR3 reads TGTGCCAGCGGTTTCGGGACAGGGTCCTATGGCTACACCTTC.

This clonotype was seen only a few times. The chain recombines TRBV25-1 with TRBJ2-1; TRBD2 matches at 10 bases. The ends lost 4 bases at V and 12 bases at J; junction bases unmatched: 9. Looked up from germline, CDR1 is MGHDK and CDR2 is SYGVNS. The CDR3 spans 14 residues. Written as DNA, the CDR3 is TGTGCCAGCAGTGGAGCGGGAGGGGCGTTGGCGCAGTTCTTC. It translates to CASSGAGGALAQFF.

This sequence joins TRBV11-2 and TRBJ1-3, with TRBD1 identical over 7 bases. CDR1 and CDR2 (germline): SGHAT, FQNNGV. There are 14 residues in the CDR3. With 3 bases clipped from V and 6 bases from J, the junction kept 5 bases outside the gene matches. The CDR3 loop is CASSFDRDVNTIYF. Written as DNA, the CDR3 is TGTGCCAGCAGCTTCGACAGGGACGTAAACACCATATATTTT. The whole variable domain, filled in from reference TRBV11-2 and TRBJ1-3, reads EAGVAQSPRYKIIEKRQSVAFWCNPISGHATLYWYQQILGQGPKLLIQFQNNGVVDDSQLPKDRFSAERLKGVDSTLKIQPAKLEDSAVYLCASSFDRDVNTIYFGEGSWLTVV.

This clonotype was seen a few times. The CDR3 bases are TGTGCCAGCAGCCCTCTTAACTACGAGCAGTACTTC. Encoded protein: CASSPLNYEQYF. The chain links TRBV7-9 to TRBJ2-7; D gene ambiguous. There are 12 residues in the CDR3. In germline, CDR1 is SEHNR, CDR2 FQNEAQ (reference sequence). Trimming left V 5 bases short and J 3 bases short, with 8 bases between.

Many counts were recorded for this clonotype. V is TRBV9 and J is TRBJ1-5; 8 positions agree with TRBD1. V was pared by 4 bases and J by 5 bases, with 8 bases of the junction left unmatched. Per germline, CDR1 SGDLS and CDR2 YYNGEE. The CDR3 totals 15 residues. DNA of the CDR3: TGTGCCAGCAGCTCACACCCGACAGGGGATCAGCCCCAGCATTTT. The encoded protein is CASSSHPTGDQPQHF.

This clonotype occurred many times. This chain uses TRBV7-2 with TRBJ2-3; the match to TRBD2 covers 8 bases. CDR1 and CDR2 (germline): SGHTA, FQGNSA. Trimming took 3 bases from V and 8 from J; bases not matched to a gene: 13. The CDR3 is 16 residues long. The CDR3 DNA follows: TGTGCCAGCAGCTTCACGGGGGGGGGCCAGGTTCTTACGCAGTATTTT. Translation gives CASSFTGGGQVLTQYF.

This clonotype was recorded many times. CDR3 nucleotides: TGTGCCAGCAGTTTCGGGACTAGCGGATACAATGAGCAGTTCTTC. This sequence encodes CASSFGTSGYNEQFF. V is TRBV12-3 or TRBV12-4 and J is TRBJ2-1; the match to TRBD2 covers 11 bases. V was pared by 3 bases and J by 4 bases, with 2 bases of the junction left unmatched. The CDR3 has 15 amino acids.

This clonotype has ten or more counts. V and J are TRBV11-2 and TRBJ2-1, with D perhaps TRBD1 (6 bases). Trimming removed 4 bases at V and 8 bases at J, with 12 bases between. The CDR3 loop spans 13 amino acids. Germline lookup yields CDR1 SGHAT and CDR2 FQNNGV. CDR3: CASSSDSFDEQFF. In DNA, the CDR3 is TGTGCCAGCAGCTCGGACAGTTTCGATGAGCAGTTCTTC.

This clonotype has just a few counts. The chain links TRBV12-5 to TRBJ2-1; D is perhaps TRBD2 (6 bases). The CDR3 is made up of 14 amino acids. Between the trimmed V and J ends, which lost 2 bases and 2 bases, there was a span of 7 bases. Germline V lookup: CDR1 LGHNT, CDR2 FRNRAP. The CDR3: CASGLSGAYNEQFF. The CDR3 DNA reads TGTGCTAGTGGTTTGTCGGGAGCCTACAATGAGCAGTTCTTC.

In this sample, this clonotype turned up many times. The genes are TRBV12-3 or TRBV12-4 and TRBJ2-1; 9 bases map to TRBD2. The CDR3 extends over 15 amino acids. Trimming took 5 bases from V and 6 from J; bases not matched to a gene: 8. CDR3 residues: CASSTAGGFGNEQFF. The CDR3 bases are TGTGCCAGCAGTACAGCGGGGGGCTTTGGCAATGAGCAGTTCTTC.

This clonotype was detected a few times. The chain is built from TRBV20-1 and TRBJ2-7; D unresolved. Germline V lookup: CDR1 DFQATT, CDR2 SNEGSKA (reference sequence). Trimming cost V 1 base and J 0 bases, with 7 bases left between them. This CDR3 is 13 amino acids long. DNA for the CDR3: TGCAGTGCTAGAGGGGTAAACTCCTACGAGCAGTACTTC. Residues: CSARGVNSYEQYF.

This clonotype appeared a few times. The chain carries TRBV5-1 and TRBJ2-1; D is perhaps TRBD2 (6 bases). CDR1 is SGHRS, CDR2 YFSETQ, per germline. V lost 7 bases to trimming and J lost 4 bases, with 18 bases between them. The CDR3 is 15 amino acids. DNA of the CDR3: TGCGCCAGCGAGTCATCCGGGACTGGATACAATGAGCAGTTCTTC. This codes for CASESSGTGYNEQFF. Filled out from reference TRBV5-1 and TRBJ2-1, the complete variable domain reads KAGVTQTPRYLIKTRGQQVTLSCSPISGHRSVSWYQQTPGQGLQFLFEYFSETQRNKGNFPGRFSGRQFSNSRSEMNVSTLELGDSALYLCASESSGTGYNEQFFGPGTRLTVL.

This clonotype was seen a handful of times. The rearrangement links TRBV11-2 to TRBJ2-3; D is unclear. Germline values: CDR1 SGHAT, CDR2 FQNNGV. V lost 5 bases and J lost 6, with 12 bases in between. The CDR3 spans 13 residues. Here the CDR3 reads CASSLLQSDTQYF. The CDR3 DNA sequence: TGTGCCAGCAGCCTACTCCAGAGTGATACGCAGTATTTT.

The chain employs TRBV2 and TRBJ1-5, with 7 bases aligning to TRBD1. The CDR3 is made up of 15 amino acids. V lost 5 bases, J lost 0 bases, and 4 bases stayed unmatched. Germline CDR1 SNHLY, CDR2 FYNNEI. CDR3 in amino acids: CASSSGQLSNQPQHF. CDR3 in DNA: TGTGCCAGCAGTTCGGGACAGCTTAGCAATCAGCCCCAGCATTTT.

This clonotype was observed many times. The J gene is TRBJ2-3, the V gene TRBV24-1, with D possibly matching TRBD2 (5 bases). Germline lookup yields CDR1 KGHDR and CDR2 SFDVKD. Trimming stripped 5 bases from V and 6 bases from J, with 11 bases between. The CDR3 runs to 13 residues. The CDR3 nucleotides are TGTGCCACCAGTGGAGGGTCCGCCGATACGCAGTATTTT. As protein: CATSGGSADTQYF.

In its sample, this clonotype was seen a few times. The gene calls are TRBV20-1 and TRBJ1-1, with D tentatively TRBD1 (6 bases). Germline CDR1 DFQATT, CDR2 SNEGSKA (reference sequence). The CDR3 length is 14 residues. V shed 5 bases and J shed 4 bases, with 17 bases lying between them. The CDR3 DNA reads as TGCAGTGCTCAAAGAGGGGGGGGAGGCACTGAAGCTTTCTTT. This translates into CSAQRGGGGTEAFF.

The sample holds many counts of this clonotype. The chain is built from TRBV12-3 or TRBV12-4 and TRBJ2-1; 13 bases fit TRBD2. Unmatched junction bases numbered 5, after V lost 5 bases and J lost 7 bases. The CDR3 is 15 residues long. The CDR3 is CASSLTSGGANEQFF. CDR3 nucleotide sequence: TGTGCCAGCAGTCTTACTAGCGGGGGGGCGAATGAGCAGTTCTTC.

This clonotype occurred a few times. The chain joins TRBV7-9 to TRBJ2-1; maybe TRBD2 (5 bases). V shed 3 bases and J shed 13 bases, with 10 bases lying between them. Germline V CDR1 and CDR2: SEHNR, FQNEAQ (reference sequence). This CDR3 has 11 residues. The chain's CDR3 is CASSLNTGQFF. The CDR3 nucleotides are TGTGCCAGCAGCTTGAATACGGGACAGTTCTTC. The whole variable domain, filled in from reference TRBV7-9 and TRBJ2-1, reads DTGVSQNPRHKITKRGQNVTFRCDPISEHNRLYWYRQTLGQGPEFLTYFQNEAQLEKSRLLSDRFSAERPKGSFSTLEIQRTEQGDSAMYLCASSLNTGQFFGPGTRLTVL.

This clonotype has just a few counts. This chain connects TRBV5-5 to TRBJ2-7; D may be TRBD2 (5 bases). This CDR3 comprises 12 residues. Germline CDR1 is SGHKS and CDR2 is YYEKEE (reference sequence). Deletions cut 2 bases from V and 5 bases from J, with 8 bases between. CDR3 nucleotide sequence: TGTGCCAGCAGCTTTGCCGGGAACGAGCAGTACTTC. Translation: CASSFAGNEQYF.

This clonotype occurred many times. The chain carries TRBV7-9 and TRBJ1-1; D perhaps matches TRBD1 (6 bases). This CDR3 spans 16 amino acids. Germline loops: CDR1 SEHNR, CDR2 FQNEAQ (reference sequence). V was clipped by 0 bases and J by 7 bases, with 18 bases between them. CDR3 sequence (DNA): TGTGCCAGCAGCTTAGCGTTAGGGGGGGCGCAGGATGAAGCTTTCTTT. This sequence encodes CASSLALGGAQDEAFF.

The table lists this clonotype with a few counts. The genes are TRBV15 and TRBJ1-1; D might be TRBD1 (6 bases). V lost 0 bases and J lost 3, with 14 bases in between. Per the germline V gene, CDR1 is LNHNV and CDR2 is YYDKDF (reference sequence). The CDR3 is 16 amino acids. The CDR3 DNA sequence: TGTGCCACCAGCAGAGAACCCGGGGGGCGCTACACTGAAGCTTTCTTT. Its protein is CATSREPGGRYTEAFF. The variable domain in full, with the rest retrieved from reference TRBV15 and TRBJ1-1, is DAMVIQNPRYQVTQFGKPVTLSCSQTLNHNVMYWYQQKSSQAPKLLFHYYDKDFNNEADTPDNFQSRRPNTSFCFLDIRSPGLGDTAMYLCATSREPGGRYTEAFFGQGTRLTVV.

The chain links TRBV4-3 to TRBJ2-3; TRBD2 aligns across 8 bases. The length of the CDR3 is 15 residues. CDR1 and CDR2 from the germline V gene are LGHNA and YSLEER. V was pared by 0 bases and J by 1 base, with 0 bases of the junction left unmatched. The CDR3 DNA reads TGCGCCAGCAGCCAAGAGACTAGCGGCACAGATACGCAGTATTTT. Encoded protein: CASSQETSGTDTQYF.

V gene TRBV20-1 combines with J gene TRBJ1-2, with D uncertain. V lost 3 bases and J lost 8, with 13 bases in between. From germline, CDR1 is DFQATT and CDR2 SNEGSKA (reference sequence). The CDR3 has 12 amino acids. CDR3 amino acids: CSASNRAGGYTF. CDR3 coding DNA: TGCAGTGCTAGCAATAGGGCGGGCGGCTACACCTTC.

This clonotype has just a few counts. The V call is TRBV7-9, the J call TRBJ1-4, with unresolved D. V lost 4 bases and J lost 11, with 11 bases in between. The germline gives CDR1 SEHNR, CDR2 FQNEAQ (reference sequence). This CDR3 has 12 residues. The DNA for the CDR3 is TGTGCCAGCAGCTCGCGCCTAGGGAAACTGTTTTTT. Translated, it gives CASSSRLGKLFF.

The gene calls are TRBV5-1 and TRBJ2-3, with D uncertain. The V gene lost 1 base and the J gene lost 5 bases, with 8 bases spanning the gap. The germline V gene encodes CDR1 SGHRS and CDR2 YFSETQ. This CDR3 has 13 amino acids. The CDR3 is CASSLSTGDTQYF. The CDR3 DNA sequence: TGCGCCAGCAGCTTGTCAACGGGAGATACGCAGTATTTT.

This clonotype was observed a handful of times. The CDR3 sequence: CATSREQAAYNEQFF. In nucleotides, the CDR3 is TGTGCCACCAGCAGAGAGCAGGCCGCCTACAATGAGCAGTTCTTC. The genes are TRBV15 and TRBJ2-1; D not resolved. The CDR3 covers 15 residues. Between the trimmed V and J ends, which lost 0 bases and 2 bases, there was a span of 8 bases. Germline V CDR1 and CDR2: LNHNV, YYDKDF (reference sequence).

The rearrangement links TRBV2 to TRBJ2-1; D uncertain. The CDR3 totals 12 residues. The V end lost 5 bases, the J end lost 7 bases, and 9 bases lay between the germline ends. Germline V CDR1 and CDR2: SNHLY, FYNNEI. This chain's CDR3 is CASSRTTNEQFF. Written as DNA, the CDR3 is TGTGCCAGCAGTAGAACAACTAATGAGCAGTTCTTC.

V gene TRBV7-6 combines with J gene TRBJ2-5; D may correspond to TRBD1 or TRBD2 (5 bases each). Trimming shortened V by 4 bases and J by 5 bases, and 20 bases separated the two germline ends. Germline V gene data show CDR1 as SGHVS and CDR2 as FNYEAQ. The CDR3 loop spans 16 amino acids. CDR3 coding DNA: TGTGCCAGCAGCTCCATAAGGGGCAAAGGGGAGGAGACCCAGTACTTC. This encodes CASSSIRGKGEETQYF.

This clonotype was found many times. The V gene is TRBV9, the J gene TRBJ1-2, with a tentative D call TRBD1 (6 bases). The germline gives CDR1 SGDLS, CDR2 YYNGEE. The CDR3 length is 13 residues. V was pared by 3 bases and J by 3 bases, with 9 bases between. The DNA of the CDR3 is TGTGCCAGCAGCGCCGGGGGGCACTATGGCTACACCTTC. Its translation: CASSAGGHYGYTF.

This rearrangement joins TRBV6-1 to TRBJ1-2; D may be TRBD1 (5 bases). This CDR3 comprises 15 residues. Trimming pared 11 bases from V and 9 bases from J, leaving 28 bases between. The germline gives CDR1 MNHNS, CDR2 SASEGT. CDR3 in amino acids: CAAGDHGFSDYRYTF. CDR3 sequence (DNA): TGTGCCGCTGGGGACCATGGGTTCTCTGATTATCGCTACACCTTC.